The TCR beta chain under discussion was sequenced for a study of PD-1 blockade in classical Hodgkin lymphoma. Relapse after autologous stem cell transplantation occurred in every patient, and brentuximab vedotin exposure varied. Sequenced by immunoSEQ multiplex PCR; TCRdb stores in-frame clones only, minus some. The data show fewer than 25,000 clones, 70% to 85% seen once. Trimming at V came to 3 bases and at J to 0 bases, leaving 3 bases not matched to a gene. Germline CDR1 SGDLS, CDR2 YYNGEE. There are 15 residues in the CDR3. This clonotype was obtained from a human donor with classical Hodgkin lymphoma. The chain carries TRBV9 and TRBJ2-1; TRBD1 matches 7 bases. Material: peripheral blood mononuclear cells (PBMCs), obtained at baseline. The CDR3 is CASSATGSSYNEQFF. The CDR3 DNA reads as TGTGCCAGCAGCGCGACAGGGAGCTCCTACAATGAGCAGTTCTTC.